The 20 T cell receptor beta chains given below trace back to one sample, sequenced in a study of breast tumors, draining lymph nodes, adjacent tissues. TCRdb processed the multiplex PCR reads anew with MiXCR; each CDR3 protein has one entry. The data contain about 120,000 distinct CDR3 sequences, just under 20% of them singletons. Breast cancer patients provided tissue from their axillary draining lymph nodes. Sequenced: axillary lymph node tissue. Every receptor here comes from a female donor with breast cancer. Some clones in this sample may be carry-over from other donors' samples.

The V gene is TRBV5-1, the J gene TRBJ2-2, with 7 bases lining up with TRBD1. The germline CDR1 and CDR2 sequences are SGHRS and YFSETQ. V lost 2 bases to trimming and J lost 3 bases; unmatched junction nucleotides: 7. This CDR3 spans 16 amino acids. The DNA of the CDR3 is TGCGCCAGCAGCTTCGACAGGGCTGGGGACACCGGGGAGCTGTTTTTT. Amino acid sequence: CASSFDRAGDTGELFF.

This clonotype was observed once. Since a much larger clone is just one base distant, this may be a read error. V usage is TRBV5-1 and J usage is TRBJ2-5; D may be TRBD1 or TRBD2 (6 bases each). Per germline, CDR1 SGHRS and CDR2 YFSETQ. Between the trimmed V and J ends, which lost 3 bases and 5 bases, there was a span of 17 bases. The CDR3 has 15 amino acids. CDR3 sequence reads: CASSSGPRGVETQYF. For the CDR3, the DNA is TGCGCCAGCAGCTCGGGACCGAGGGGGGTTGAGACCCAGTACTTC.

This clonotype was seen repeatedly, ten times or more. The V call is TRBV30, the J call TRBJ2-7; unclear D gene. Deletions cut 2 bases from V and 1 base from J, with 6 bases between. Germline CDR1 reads GTSNPN; CDR2 reads SVGIG (reference sequence). The CDR3 length is 12 residues. Here the CDR3 DNA reads TGTGCCTGGAGTCCTCAGTCCTACGAGCAGTACTTC. It specifies CAWSPQSYEQYF.

Ten or more counts support this clonotype. The chain couples TRBV19 to TRBJ2-1; 14 bases agree with TRBD2. The CDR3 spans 17 residues. Germline-derived CDR1 and CDR2 are LNHDA and SQIVND (reference sequence). The junction had 11 bases not matched to a gene; V was cut back by 3 bases and J by 10 bases. CDR3 nucleotide sequence: TGTGCCAGTAGTATTGGGGGACTAGCGGGAGTACAACGAGAGCAGTTCTTC. The encoded protein is CASSIGGLAGVQREQFF.

In this sample, this clonotype turned up many times. The rearrangement uses TRBV14 and TRBJ2-5; 14 bases line up with TRBD2. This CDR3 has 18 residues. Germline V CDR1 and CDR2: SGHDN, FVKESK. Trimming cost V 0 bases and J 9 bases; bases outside gene matches: 12. The DNA for the CDR3 is TGTGCCAGCAGCCAAGATCTACCGGGACTAGCGGGAGAAGGGTCCCAGTACTTC. It specifies CASSQDLPGLAGEGSQYF.

This clonotype was counted ten times or more. Here the CDR3 DNA reads TGTGCCAGCAGGGGGGAGGGACCGCTCTATGGCTACACCTTC. This translates into CASRGEGPLYGYTF. The rearrangement uses TRBV5-8 and TRBJ1-2, with D possibly TRBD1 on 5 matching bases. This CDR3 region has 14 residues. Germline CDR1 reads SGHTS; CDR2 reads YDEGEE. Trimming took off 5 bases at V and 4 bases at J, with 15 bases between the two ends. Looking up the rest from reference TRBV5-8 and TRBJ1-2 gives the full variable domain: EAGVTQSPTHLIKTRGQQATLRCSPISGHTSVYWYQQALGLGLQFLLWYDEGEERNRGNFPPRFSGRQFPNYSSELNVNALELEDSALYLCASRGEGPLYGYTFGSGTRLTVV.

In this sample, this clonotype turned up many times. The V and J genes are TRBV15 and TRBJ2-1; 12 bases are shared with TRBD2. V lost 5 bases and J lost 10; bases outside the gene matches: 9. The CDR3 loop spans 15 amino acids. Germline lookup yields CDR1 LNHNV and CDR2 YYDKDF (reference sequence). As DNA, the CDR3 is TGTGCCACCAGCCTTCTAGCGGGGGGGCCGGAGGAGCAGTTCTTC. This codes for CATSLLAGGPEEQFF. The full variable domain, with the rest looked up from reference TRBV15 and TRBJ2-1, is DAMVIQNPRYQVTQFGKPVTLSCSQTLNHNVMYWYQQKSSQAPKLLFHYYDKDFNNEADTPDNFQSRRPNTSFCFLDIRSPGLGDTAMYLCATSLLAGGPEEQFFGPGTRLTVL.

Ten or more counts support this clonotype. CDR3 DNA sequence: TGCGCCAGCAGGCGTGTGGGGGGTAAAGAGACCCAGTACTTC. Its protein product is CASRRVGGKETQYF. The rearrangement joins TRBV5-1 to TRBJ2-5, with D possibly TRBD2 on 6 matching bases. CDR3 length equals 14 residues. The germline V gene has CDR1 SGHRS and CDR2 YFSETQ. V was trimmed by 5 bases and J by 3 bases, leaving 14 bases between them.

This clonotype was seen many times. The rearrangement links TRBV9 to TRBJ2-3; TRBD2 agrees at 10 bases. CDR1 and CDR2 from the germline V gene are SGDLS and YYNGEE. V shed 6 bases and J 5 bases; nucleotides not matched to a gene: 6. The CDR3 consists of 14 residues. DNA for the CDR3: TGTGCCAGCAACCTAGCGGGGGCAGGAGATACGCAGTATTTT. This sequence encodes CASNLAGAGDTQYF.

At least ten counts were recorded for this clonotype. The genes are TRBV2 and TRBJ2-7; TRBD1 agrees at 7 bases. There are 15 residues in the CDR3. The V segment lost 0 bases and the J segment 2 bases; nucleotides outside the gene matches: 4. CDR1 is SNHLY, CDR2 FYNNEI, per germline. The CDR3 coding sequence is TGTGCCAGCAGTGAAGCGATGAGGGGGCCCTACGAGCAGTACTTC. Amino acids: CASSEAMRGPYEQYF. Variable domain in full (rest from reference TRBV2 and TRBJ2-7): EPEVTQTPSHQVTQMGQEVILRCVPISNHLYFYWYRQILGQKVEFLVSFYNNEISEKSEIFDDQFSVERPDGSNFTLKIRSTKLEDSAMYFCASSEAMRGPYEQYFGPGTRLTVT.

The sample holds many counts of this clonotype. The chain links TRBV7-9 to TRBJ1-6, with TRBD1 matching over 7 bases. The CDR3 has 16 amino acids. Germline trimming cut 3 bases from V and 4 bases from J; bases unmatched to any gene: 6. In germline, CDR1 is SEHNR, CDR2 FQNEAQ (reference sequence). The DNA of the CDR3 is TGTGCCAGCAGCTTGGGGGGACAGTGGTATAATTCACCCCTCCACTTT. It codes for CASSLGGQWYNSPLHF.

This clonotype has only a few counts. The V and J genes are TRBV6-5 and TRBJ2-2; 7 bases align to TRBD2. V lost 0 bases to trimming and J lost 7 bases; unmatched junction nucleotides: 2. CDR1 MNHEY and CDR2 SVGAGI come from the germline V gene. The CDR3 extends over 14 amino acids. As DNA, the CDR3 is TGTGCCAGCAGTTACTCACGGGGGGTCGGGGAGCTGTTTTTT. Translated: CASSYSRGVGELFF.

In this sample, this clonotype turned up many times. The DNA of the CDR3 is TGTGCCAGTAGGTCGACTCTGAGGGGTTATAATTCACCCCTCCACTTT. It is translated as CASRSTLRGYNSPLHF. The chain uses TRBV19 and TRBJ1-6; D perhaps matches TRBD1 (5 bases). Trimming took 6 bases from V and 4 from J, leaving 16 bases between them. CDR1 and CDR2 from the germline V gene are LNHDA and SQIVND (reference sequence). The CDR3 totals 16 residues.

A remark on this clonotype: A much larger clone lies a single base off, so this may be a read error. V gene TRBV25-1 combines with J gene TRBJ1-6; D remains unclear. The CDR3 covers 15 residues. Germline V CDR1 and CDR2: MGHDK, SYGVNS. Trimming shortened V by 7 bases and J by 6 bases, and 16 bases separated the two germline ends. The CDR3 nucleotides are TGTGCCAGCAAACGTAGGGATGGCTCTAATTCACCCCTCCACTTT. Its protein is CASKRRDGSNSPLHF.

There are many counts of this clonotype. The chain couples TRBV11-1 to TRBJ2-5; 8 nucleotides match TRBD2. The CDR3 has 16 residues. Germline V CDR1 and CDR2: SGHAT, FQDESV (reference sequence). The V and J ends lost 3 bases and 1 base, in that order; junction bases with no gene match: 7. CDR3 residues: CASSFKKRGIQETQYF. The DNA of the CDR3 is TGTGCCAGCAGCTTCAAGAAGCGGGGGATCCAAGAGACCCAGTACTTC.

The sample holds many counts of this clonotype. The chain is built from TRBV7-9 and TRBJ2-7; D is undetermined. Germline-derived CDR1 and CDR2 are SEHNR and FQNEAQ (reference sequence). V lost 4 bases to trimming and J lost 0 bases, with 10 bases between them. The CDR3 loop spans 14 amino acids. The CDR3 reads CASSWGLGSYEQYF. In nucleotides, the CDR3 is TGTGCCAGCAGCTGGGGTCTGGGCTCCTACGAGCAGTACTTC.

There are many counts of this clonotype. The chain is built from TRBV25-1 and TRBJ1-3; no clear D. V lost 1 base and J 4 bases, leaving 11 bases between the germline ends. Germline V gene data show CDR1 as MGHDK and CDR2 as SYGVNS. The CDR3 extends over 15 amino acids. Here the CDR3 reads CASSEFGPQGNTIYF. CDR3 coding DNA: TGTGCCAGCAGTGAATTTGGGCCCCAAGGAAACACCATATATTTT.

Of note for this clonotype: This may be a read error, as it is one base from a much larger clone. This is likely a read error, given that the CDR3 carries no conserved phenylalanine or tryptophan at its end. This chain joins TRBV5-1 and TRBJ2-2, with D unresolved. This CDR3 is built from 16 residues. Germline V lookup: CDR1 SGHRS, CDR2 YFSETQ. Trimming took off 0 bases at V and 7 bases at J, with 16 bases between the two ends. CDR3 protein: CASSLAGRRALGELFS. The CDR3 bases are TGCGCCAGCAGCTTGGCCGGACGTAGAGCACTCGGGGAGCTGTTTTCT.

This clonotype was recorded many times. The chain joins TRBV13 to TRBJ1-4, with 8 bases aligning to TRBD1. This CDR3 has 14 residues. The junction had 4 bases not matched to a gene; V was cut back by 4 bases and J by 6 bases. The V gene's germline CDR1 is PRHDT and CDR2 FYEKMQ (reference sequence). The CDR3 DNA sequence: TGTGCCAGCAGCTCCAGGGGGCAACATGAAAAACTGTTTTTT. It is translated as CASSSRGQHEKLFF.

This clonotype came up many times. This chain links TRBV4-2 with TRBJ2-5; TRBD1 might be the D (7 bases). This CDR3 contains 14 residues. Looked up from germline, CDR1 is LGHNA and CDR2 is YNFKEQ. Trimming stripped 1 base from V and 7 bases from J, with 13 bases between. CDR3 in DNA: TGTGCCAGCAGCCAAGGGAGGGGGCCGGCGACCCAGTACTTC. This codes for CASSQGRGPATQYF.